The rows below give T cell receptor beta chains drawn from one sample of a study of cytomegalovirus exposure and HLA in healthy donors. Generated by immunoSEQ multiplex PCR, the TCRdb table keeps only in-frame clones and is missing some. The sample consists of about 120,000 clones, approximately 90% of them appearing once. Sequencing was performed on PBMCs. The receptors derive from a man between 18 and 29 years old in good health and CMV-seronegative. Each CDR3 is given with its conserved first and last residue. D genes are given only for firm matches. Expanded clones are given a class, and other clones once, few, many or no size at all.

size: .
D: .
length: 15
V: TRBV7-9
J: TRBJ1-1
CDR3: CASHPPGTPNTEAFF
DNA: TGTGCCAGCCACCCGCCCGGGACACCTAACACTGAAGCTTTCTTT

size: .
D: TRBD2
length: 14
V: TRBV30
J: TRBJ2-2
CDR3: CAWSRGVSAGELFF
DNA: TGTGCCTGGAGTCGGGGGGTGTCGGCCGGGGAGCTGTTTTTT

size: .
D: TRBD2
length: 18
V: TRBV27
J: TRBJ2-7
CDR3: CASSFRRLAGGPDYEQYF
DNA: TGTGCCAGCAGTTTCCGTAGGTTAGCGGGAGGGCCCGACTACGAGCAGTACTTC

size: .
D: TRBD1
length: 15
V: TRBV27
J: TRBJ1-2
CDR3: CASSLRQGLLYGYTF
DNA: TGTGCCAGCAGTCTGCGACAGGGTCTTCTCTATGGCTACACCTTC

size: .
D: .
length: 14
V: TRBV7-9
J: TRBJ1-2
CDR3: CASGGPGGTVGYTF
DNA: TGTGCCAGCGGGGGGCCGGGAGGGACCGTAGGCTACACCTTC

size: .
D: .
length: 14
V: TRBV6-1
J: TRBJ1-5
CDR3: CASSVSVSNQPQHF
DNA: TGTGCCAGCAGCGTGTCAGTGAGCAATCAGCCCCAGCATTTT

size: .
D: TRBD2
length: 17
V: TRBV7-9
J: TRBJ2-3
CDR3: CASSLSEREASTDTQYF
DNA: TGTGCCAGCAGCTTAAGCGAGCGGGAGGCTAGCACAGATACGCAGTATTTT

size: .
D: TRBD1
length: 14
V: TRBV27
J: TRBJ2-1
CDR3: CASSLKGAKFEQFF
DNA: TGTGCCAGCAGTTTAAAGGGGGCCAAGTTTGAGCAGTTCTTC

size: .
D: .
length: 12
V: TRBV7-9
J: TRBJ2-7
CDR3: CASSLTSYEQYF
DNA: TGTGCCAGCAGCCTGACTAGCTACGAGCAGTACTTC

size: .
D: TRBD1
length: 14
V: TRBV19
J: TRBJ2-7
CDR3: CASPGQGPSYEQYF
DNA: TGTGCCAGTCCAGGACAGGGACCGTCCTACGAGCAGTACTTC

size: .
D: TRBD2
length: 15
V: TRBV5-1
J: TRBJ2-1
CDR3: CASSSGASGGFEQFF
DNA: TGCGCCAGCTCTAGCGGGGCCTCGGGAGGGTTTGAGCAGTTCTTC

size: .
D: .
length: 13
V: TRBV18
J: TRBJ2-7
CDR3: CASSPRGSYEQYF
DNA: TGTGCCAGCTCTCCCCGGGGGAGCTACGAGCAGTACTTC

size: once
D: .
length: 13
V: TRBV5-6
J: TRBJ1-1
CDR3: CASSAGANTEAFF
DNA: TGTGCCAGCAGCGCGGGGGCTAACACTGAAGCTTTCTTT

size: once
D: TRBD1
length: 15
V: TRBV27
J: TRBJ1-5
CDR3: CASSTNQGAYQPQHF
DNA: TGTGCCAGCAGTACCAACCAGGGGGCATATCAGCCCCAGCATTTT

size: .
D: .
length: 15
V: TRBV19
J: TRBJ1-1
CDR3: CASSSPGGANTEAFF
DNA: TGTGCCAGTAGCTCACCGGGGGGCGCGAACACTGAAGCTTTCTTT

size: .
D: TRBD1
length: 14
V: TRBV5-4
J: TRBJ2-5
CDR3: CASSYGTGQETQYF
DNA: TGTGCCAGCAGCTACGGGACAGGACAAGAGACCCAGTACTTC

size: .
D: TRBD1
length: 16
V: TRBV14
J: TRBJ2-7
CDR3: CASSQRTGDLVWEQYF
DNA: TGTGCCAGCAGCCAAAGAACAGGGGATTTAGTGTGGGAGCAGTACTTC

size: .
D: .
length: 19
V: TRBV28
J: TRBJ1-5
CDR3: CASSLFSFRGISSNQPQHF
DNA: TGTGCCAGCAGTTTATTCAGTTTTCGGGGGATATCGAGCAATCAGCCCCAGCATTTT

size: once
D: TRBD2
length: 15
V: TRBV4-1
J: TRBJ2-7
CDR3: CASSQVAGISSEQYF
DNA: TGCGCCAGCAGCCAAGTAGCGGGAATTTCGTCCGAGCAGTACTTC

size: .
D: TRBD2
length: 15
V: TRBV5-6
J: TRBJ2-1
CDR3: CASSLFTSGRNEQFF
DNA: TGTGCCAGCAGCTTGTTTACTAGCGGCCGGAATGAGCAGTTCTTC

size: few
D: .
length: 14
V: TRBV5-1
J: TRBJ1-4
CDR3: CASSLLGLTEKLFF
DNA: TGCGCCAGCAGCTTACTGGGCCTAACTGAAAAACTGTTTTTT

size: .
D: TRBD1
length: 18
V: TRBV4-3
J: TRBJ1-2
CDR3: CASSQDLIMGQGIDGYTF
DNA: TGCGCCAGCAGCCAAGATCTCATTATGGGACAGGGGATCGATGGCTACACCTTC

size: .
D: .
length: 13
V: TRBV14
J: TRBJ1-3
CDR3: CASSLNSGNTIYF
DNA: TGTGCCAGCAGCCTAAACTCTGGAAACACCATATATTTT

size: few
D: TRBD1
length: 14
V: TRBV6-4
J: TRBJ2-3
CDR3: CASSVDTGADTQYF
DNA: TGTGCCAGCAGTGTCGATACAGGGGCAGATACGCAGTATTTT

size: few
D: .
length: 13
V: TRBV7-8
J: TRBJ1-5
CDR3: CASTAVGNQPQHF
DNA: TGTGCCAGCACCGCGGTGGGCAATCAGCCCCAGCATTTT

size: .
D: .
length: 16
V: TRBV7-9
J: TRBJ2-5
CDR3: CASSLAWNKGEETQYF
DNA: TGTGCCAGCAGCTTAGCGTGGAATAAAGGGGAAGAGACCCAGTACTTC

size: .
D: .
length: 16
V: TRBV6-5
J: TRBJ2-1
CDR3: CASSYSYASLIDEQFF
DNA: TGTGCCAGCAGTTACTCATACGCCAGTTTAATCGATGAGCAGTTCTTC

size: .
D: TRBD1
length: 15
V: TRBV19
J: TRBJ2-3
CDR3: CASSMWGQATDTQYF
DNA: TGTGCCAGTAGTATGTGGGGACAGGCTACAGATACGCAGTATTTT

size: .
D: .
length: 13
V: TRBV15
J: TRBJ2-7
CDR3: CATSRGLAYEQYF
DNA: TGTGCCACCAGCAGAGGTTTGGCATACGAGCAGTACTTC

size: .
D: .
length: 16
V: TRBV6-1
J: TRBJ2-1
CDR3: CASSDLLQGPYNEQFF
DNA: TGTGCCAGCAGTGATCTATTACAGGGACCCTACAATGAGCAGTTCTTC

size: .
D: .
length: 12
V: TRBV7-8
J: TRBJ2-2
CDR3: CASSLTHGELFF
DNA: TGTGCCAGCAGCTTAACTCACGGGGAGCTGTTTTTT

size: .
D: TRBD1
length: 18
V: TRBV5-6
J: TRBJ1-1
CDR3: CASSLWVLRTGVRTEAFF
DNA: TGTGCCAGCAGCTTATGGGTTCTTCGGACAGGGGTTCGCACTGAAGCTTTCTTT

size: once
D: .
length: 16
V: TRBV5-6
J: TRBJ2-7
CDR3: CASSLAGEALSYEQYF
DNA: TGTGCCAGCAGCTTGGCGGGAGAGGCCCTAAGCTACGAGCAGTACTTC